This record concerns one T cell receptor beta chain sequence. The target antigen is unknown. At one of its ends the junction is not consistent with the germline gene, which may arise from a read error. Sorted-subset replicate PCRs used roughly 180 ng DNA, approximately 30,000 T cell genomes. TCRdb's table, derived via immunoSEQ multiplex PCR, lists solely in-frame clones and lacks some. The sample has about 2,500,000 clones, around nine tenths seen once. The data originate from a study of shared clonotypes between healthy human individuals. Whole-study results and caveats: The naive CD4 repertoires of a few donors were compared, and roughly 5% of clonotypes were shared.

Per the germline V gene, CDR1 is SNHLY and CDR2 is FYNNEI. The CDR3 totals 12 residues. Splitting of CD4+ cells produced CD45RA+ naive and CD45RA-negative memory subsets. The TCR originated in a young man in good health. V usage is TRBV2 and J usage is TRBJ2-5, with D unresolved. Sequences were obtained from naive CD4+ T cells sorted from blood. Subset of the sample: CD45RA+ positively selected. CDR3 protein: CASSERMGPVDF. The CDR3 DNA sequence: TGTGCCAGCAGTGAAAGGATGGGTCCCGTCGACTTC.